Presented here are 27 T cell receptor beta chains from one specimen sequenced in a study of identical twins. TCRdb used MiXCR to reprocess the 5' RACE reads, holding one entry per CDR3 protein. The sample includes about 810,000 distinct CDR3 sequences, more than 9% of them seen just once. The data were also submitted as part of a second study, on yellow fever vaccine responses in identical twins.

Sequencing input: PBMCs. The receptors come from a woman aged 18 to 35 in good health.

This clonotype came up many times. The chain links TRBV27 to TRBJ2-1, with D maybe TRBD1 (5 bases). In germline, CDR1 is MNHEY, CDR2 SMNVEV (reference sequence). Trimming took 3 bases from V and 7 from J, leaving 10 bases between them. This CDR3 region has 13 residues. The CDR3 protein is CASSFPQGNEQFF. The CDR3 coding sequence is TGTGCCAGCAGTTTCCCGCAGGGAAATGAGCAGTTCTTC.

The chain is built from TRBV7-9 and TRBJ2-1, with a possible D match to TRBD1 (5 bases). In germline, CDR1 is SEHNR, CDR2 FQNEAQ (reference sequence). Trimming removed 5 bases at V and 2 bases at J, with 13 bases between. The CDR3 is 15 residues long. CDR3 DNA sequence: TGTGCCAGCAGCCAAGGGGTCCCCCCCTACAATGAGCAGTTCTTC. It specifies CASSQGVPPYNEQFF.

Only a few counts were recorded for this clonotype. The CDR3 protein is CASSFLWGKSQETQYF. The CDR3 nucleotides read TGTGCCAGCAGCTTCCTGTGGGGGAAGTCACAAGAGACCCAGTACTTC. The gene calls are TRBV12-3 or TRBV12-4 and TRBJ2-5; TRBD1 or TRBD2 may be the D gene (5 bases each). Trimming took off 6 bases at V and 2 bases at J, with 19 bases between the two ends. The CDR3 covers 16 residues.

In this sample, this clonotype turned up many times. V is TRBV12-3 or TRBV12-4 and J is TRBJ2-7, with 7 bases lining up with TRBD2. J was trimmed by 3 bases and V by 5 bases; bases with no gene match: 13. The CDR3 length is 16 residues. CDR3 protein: CASSPSGRERYYEQYF. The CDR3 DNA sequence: TGTGCCAGCAGTCCCAGCGGGCGGGAGCGTTACTACGAGCAGTACTTC.

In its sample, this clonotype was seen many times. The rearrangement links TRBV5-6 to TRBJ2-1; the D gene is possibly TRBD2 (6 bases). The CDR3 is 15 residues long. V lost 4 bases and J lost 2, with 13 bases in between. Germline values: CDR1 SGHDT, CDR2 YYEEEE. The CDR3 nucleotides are TGTGCCAGCAGCGTAGGCTGGAGGGCCTACAATGAGCAGTTCTTC. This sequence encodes CASSVGWRAYNEQFF.

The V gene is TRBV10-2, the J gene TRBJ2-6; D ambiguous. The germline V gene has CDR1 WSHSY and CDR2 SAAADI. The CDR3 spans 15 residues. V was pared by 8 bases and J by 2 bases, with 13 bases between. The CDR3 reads CASFMRVAGANVLTF. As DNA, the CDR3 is TGCGCCAGCTTCATGCGTGTCGCTGGGGCCAACGTCCTGACTTTC.

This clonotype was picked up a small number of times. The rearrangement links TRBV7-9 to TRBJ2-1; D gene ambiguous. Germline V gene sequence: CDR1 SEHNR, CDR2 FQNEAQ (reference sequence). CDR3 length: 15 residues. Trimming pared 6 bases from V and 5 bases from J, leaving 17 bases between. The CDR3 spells CASRYIPQIDNEQFF. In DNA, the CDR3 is TGTGCCAGCAGGTACATACCCCAAATAGACAATGAGCAGTTCTTC.

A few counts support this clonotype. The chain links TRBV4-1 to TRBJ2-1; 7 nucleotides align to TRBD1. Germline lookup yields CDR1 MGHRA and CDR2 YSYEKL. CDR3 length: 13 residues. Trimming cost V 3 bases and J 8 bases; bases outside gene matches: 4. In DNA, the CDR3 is TGCGCCAGCAGCCACGACAGGGTCGATGAGCAGTTCTTC. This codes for CASSHDRVDEQFF.

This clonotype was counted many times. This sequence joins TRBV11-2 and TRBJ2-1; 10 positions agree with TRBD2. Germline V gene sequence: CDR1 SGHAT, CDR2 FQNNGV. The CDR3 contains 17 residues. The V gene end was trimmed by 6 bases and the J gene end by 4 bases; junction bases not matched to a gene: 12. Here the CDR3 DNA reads TGTGCCAGCAGTTATAGACGGCTAGCGGGAGTATACAATGAGCAGTTCTTC. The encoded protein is CASSYRRLAGVYNEQFF.

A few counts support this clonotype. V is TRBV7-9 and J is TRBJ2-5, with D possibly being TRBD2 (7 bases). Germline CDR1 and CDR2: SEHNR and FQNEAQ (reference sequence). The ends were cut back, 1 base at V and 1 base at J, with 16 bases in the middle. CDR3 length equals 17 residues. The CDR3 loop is CASSLGVGGRAQETQYF. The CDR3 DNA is TGTGCCAGCAGCTTAGGAGTCGGGGGGCGAGCCCAAGAGACCCAGTACTTC.

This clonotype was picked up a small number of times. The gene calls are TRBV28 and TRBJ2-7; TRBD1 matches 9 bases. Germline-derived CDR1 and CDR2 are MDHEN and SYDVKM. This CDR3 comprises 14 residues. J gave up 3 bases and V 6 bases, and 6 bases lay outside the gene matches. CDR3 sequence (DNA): TGTGCCAGCAGGGGGACAGGGCTTGGCTACGAGCAGTACTTC. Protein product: CASRGTGLGYEQYF.

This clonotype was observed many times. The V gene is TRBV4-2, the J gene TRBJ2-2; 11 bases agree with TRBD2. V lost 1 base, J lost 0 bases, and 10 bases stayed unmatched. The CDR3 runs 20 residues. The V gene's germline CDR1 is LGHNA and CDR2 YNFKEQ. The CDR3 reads CASSQVASGGPHANTGELFF. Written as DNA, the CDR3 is TGTGCCAGCAGCCAAGTGGCTAGCGGGGGGCCCCACGCGAACACCGGGGAGCTGTTTTTT.

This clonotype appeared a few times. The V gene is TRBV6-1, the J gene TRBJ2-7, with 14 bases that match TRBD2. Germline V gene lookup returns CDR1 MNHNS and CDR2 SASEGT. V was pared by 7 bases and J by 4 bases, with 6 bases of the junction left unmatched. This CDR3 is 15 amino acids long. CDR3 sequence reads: CASTGLAGGGYEQYF. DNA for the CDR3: TGTGCCAGCACTGGACTAGCGGGAGGAGGTTACGAGCAGTACTTC.

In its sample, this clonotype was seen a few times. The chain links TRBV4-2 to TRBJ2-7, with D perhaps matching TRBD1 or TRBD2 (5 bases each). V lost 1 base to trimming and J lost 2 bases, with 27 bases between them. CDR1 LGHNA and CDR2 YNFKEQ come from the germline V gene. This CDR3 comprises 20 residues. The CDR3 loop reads CASSQALGGDTTHNAYEQYF. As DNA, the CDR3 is TGTGCCAGCAGCCAAGCTCTTGGGGGAGACACAACCCACAACGCCTACGAGCAGTACTTC.

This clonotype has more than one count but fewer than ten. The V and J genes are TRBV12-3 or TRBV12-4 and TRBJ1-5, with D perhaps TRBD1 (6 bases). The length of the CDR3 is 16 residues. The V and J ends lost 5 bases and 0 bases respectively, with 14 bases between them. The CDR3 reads CASSPQGDSSNQPQHF. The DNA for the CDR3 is TGTGCCAGCAGTCCACAGGGAGACTCTAGCAATCAGCCCCAGCATTTT.

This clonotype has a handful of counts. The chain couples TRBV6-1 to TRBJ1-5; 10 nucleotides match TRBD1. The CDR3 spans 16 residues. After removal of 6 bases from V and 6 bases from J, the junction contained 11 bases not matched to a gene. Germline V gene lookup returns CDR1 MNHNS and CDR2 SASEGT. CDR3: CASSTDRDRGRQPQHF. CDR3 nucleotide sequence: TGTGCCAGCAGCACCGACCGGGACAGGGGTCGTCAGCCCCAGCATTTT.

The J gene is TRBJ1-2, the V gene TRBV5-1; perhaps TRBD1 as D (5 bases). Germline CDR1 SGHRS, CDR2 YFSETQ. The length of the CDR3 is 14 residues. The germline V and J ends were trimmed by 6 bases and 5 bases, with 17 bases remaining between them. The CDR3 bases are TGCGCCAGCACCCCCGGCGACAGAAGATATGGCTACACCTTC. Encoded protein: CASTPGDRRYGYTF.

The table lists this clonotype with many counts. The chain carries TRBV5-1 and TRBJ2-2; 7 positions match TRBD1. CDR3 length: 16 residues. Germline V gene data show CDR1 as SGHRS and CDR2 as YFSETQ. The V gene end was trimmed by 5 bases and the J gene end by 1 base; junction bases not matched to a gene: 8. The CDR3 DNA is TGCGCCAGCAGACAAACAGGGGTCGGGAACACCGGGGAGCTGTTTTTT. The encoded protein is CASRQTGVGNTGELFF. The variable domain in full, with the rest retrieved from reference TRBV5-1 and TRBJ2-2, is KAGVTQTPRYLIKTRGQQVTLSCSPISGHRSVSWYQQTPGQGLQFLFEYFSETQRNKGNFPGRFSGRQFSNSRSEMNVSTLELGDSALYLCASRQTGVGNTGELFFGEGSRLTVL.

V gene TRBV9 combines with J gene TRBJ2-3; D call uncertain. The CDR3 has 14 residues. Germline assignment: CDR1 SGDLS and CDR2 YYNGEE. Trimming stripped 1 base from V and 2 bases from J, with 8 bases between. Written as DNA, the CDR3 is TGTGCCAGCAGCGTAATTCCAGACACAGATACGCAGTATTTT. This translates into CASSVIPDTDTQYF.

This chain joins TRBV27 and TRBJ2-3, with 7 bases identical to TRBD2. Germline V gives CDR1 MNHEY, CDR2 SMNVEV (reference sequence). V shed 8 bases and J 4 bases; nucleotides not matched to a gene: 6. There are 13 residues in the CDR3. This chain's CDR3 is CASGASGPDTQYF. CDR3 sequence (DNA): TGTGCCAGCGGGGCTAGCGGTCCAGATACGCAGTATTTT.

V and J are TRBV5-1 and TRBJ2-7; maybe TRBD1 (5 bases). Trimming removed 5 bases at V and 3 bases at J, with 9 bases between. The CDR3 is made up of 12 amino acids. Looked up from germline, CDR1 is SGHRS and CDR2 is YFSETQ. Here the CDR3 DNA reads TGCGCCAGCAGGACGGACAACTACGAGCAGTACTTC. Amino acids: CASRTDNYEQYF.

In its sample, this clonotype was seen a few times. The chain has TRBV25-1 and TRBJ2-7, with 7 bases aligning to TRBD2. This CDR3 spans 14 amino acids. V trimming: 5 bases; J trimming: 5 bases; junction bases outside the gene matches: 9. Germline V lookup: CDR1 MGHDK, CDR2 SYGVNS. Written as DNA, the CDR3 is TGTGCCAGCAGTCGGGCGGGAGCTCTACACGAGCAGTACTTC. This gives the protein CASSRAGALHEQYF.

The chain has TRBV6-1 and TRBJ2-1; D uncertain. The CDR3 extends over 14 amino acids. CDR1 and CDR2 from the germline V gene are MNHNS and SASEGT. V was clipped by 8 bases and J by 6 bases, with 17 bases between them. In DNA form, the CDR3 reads TGTGCCAGCGGGGATCGTAGCTGGCCCAATGAGCAGTTCTTC. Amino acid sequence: CASGDRSWPNEQFF.

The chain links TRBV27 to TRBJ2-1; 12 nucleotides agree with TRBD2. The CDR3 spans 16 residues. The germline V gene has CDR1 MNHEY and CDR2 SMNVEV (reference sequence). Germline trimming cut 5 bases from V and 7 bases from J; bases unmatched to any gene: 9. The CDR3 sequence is CASSTPGTSGHNEQFF. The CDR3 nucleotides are TGTGCCAGCAGTACTCCCGGGACTAGCGGGCATAATGAGCAGTTCTTC.

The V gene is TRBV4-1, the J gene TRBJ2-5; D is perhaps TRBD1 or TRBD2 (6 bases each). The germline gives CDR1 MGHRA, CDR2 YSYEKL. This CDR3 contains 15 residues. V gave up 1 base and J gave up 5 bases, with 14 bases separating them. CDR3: CASSQARGGRETQYF. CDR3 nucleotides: TGCGCCAGCAGCCAAGCACGTGGGGGGCGGGAGACCCAGTACTTC.

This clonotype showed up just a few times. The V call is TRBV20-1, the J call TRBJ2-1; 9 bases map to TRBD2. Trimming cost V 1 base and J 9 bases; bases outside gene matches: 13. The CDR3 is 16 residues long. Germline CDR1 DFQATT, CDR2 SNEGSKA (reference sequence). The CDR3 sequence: CSARVRGGAPRVEQFF. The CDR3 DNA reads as TGCAGTGCTAGAGTGCGCGGGGGGGCCCCGCGAGTTGAGCAGTTCTTC.

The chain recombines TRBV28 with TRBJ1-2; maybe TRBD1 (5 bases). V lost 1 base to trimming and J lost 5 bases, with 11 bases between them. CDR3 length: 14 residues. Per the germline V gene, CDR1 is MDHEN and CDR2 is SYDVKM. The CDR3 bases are TGTGCCAGCAGTTTATTCGGGCAGGGATATGGCTACACCTTC. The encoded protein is CASSLFGQGYGYTF.